Following are 18 T cell receptor beta chains from one sample sequenced in a study of OX40 agonist ivuxolimab in advanced cancers. Sequenced by immunoSEQ multiplex PCR; TCRdb stores in-frame clones only, minus some. The sample yields 55,000 to 65,000 clones, more than 70% seen once. Sequenced here: CD4+ or CD8+ T cells sorted from blood, sampled in a trial of the OX40 agonist ivuxolimab. The receptors were gathered from an adult with an advanced solid tumor such as melanoma, head and neck, liver or kidney cancer.

The CDR3 coding sequence is TGTGCCAGCAGCTTCGGACTAGCGGGGGGGAGCACAGATACGCAGTATTTT. Translation: CASSFGLAGGSTDTQYF. V usage is TRBV7-9 and J usage is TRBJ2-3, with TRBD2 matching over 15 bases. The CDR3 length is 17 residues. The ends lost 3 bases at V and 0 bases at J; junction bases unmatched: 1. CDR1 is SEHNR and CDR2 is FQNEAQ in the germline V gene (reference sequence).

The genes are TRBV5-1 and TRBJ2-5; 8 positions match TRBD1. Trimming took 3 bases from V and 4 from J; bases not matched to a gene: 5. Germline V gene sequence: CDR1 SGHRS, CDR2 YFSETQ. The CDR3 length is 14 residues. CDR3 protein: CASSSGQDGETQYF. The CDR3 coding sequence is TGCGCCAGCAGCTCGGGACAGGATGGAGAGACCCAGTACTTC.

The chain uses TRBV25-1 and TRBJ1-6, with D maybe TRBD1 (6 bases). The V end lost 11 bases, the J end lost 5 bases, and 13 bases lay between the germline ends. The CDR3 is made up of 13 amino acids. CDR1 is MGHDK and CDR2 is SYGVNS in the germline V gene. CDR3 sequence reads: CAVRQANNSPLHF. The CDR3 nucleotides are TGTGCCGTCCGACAGGCCAATAATTCACCCCTCCACTTT.

The CDR3 loop reads CASSLGTGGETQYF. CDR3 bases: TGTGCCAGCAGCCTGGGGACAGGTGGCGAGACCCAGTACTTC. The chain is built from TRBV27 and TRBJ2-5; 8 bases fit TRBD1. Germline CDR1 is MNHEY and CDR2 is SMNVEV (reference sequence). The CDR3 totals 14 residues. After removal of 6 bases from V and 5 bases from J, the junction contained 8 bases not matched to a gene.

The chain links TRBV15 to TRBJ2-5; D is unresolved. The CDR3 runs to 13 residues. Germline V lookup: CDR1 LNHNV, CDR2 YYDKDF (reference sequence). Trimming took 0 bases from V and 2 from J, leaving 4 bases between them. The CDR3 DNA reads TGTGCCACCAGCAGAGATTTTCAAGAGACCCAGTACTTC. Encoded protein: CATSRDFQETQYF.

The rearrangement joins TRBV7-3 to TRBJ2-1; tentatively, D is TRBD2 (6 bases). CDR3 length equals 13 residues. Germline V gene sequence: CDR1 SGHTA, CDR2 FQGTGA. Trimming took 2 bases from V and 8 from J, leaving 10 bases between them. The CDR3 protein is CASSLFGGHEQFF. In DNA, the CDR3 is TGTGCCAGCAGCTTATTCGGGGGTCATGAGCAGTTCTTC.

The V gene is TRBV6-6, the J gene TRBJ2-7; 7 positions match TRBD1. The germline gives CDR1 MNHNY, CDR2 SVGAGI (reference sequence). The CDR3 is made up of 13 amino acids. The J segment lost 2 bases and the V segment lost 5 bases, leaving 3 bases of the junction unmatched. CDR3 coding DNA: TGTGCCAGCAGTCAGACAGGGACCTACGAGCAGTACTTC. Its protein is CASSQTGTYEQYF.

The rearrangement uses TRBV28 and TRBJ1-1; TRBD1 matches 7 bases. Germline V gene sequence: CDR1 MDHEN, CDR2 SYDVKM. The CDR3 spans 15 residues. J gave up 2 bases and V 7 bases, and 10 bases lay outside the gene matches. The CDR3 sequence is CASTQGGTLNTEAFF. The CDR3 DNA follows: TGTGCCAGCACCCAGGGGGGGACTTTAAACACTGAAGCTTTCTTT.

The V call is TRBV2, the J call TRBJ2-7; maybe TRBD2 (6 bases). The CDR3 spans 14 residues. V lost 4 bases, J lost 2 bases, and 12 bases lay in between. In germline, CDR1 is SNHLY, CDR2 FYNNEI. As DNA, the CDR3 is TGTGCCAGCAGTGCACGGCGGGACGCCTACGAGCAGTACTTC. Amino acid sequence: CASSARRDAYEQYF. The complete variable domain, with remaining parts taken from reference TRBV2 and TRBJ2-7, reads EPEVTQTPSHQVTQMGQEVILRCVPISNHLYFYWYRQILGQKVEFLVSFYNNEISEKSEIFDDQFSVERPDGSNFTLKIRSTKLEDSAMYFCASSARRDAYEQYFGPGTRLTVT.

This clone was seen more than once but under ten times. CDR3 loop: CAWNVQGAGNTIYF. The DNA for the CDR3 is TGTGCCTGGAACGTACAGGGGGCTGGAAACACCATATATTTT. V usage is TRBV30 and J usage is TRBJ1-3; 8 positions match TRBD1. The V segment lost 4 bases and the J segment 2 bases; nucleotides outside the gene matches: 4. The CDR3 length is 14 residues. From germline, CDR1 is GTSNPN and CDR2 SVGIG (reference sequence). Looking up the rest from reference TRBV30 and TRBJ1-3 gives the full variable domain: SQTIHQWPATLVQPVGSPLSLECTVEGTSNPNLYWYRQAAGRGLQLLFYSVGIGQISSEVPQNLSASRPQDRQFILSSKKLLLSDSGFYLCAWNVQGAGNTIYFGEGSWLTVV.

The V call is TRBV6-5, the J call TRBJ2-1, with 9 bases matching TRBD2. After removal of 5 bases from V and 11 bases from J, the junction contained 10 bases not matched to a gene. In germline, CDR1 is MNHEY, CDR2 SVGAGI. The CDR3 contains 14 residues. This CDR3 reads CASSPPRREGKQFF. The DNA for the CDR3 is TGTGCCAGCAGTCCTCCAAGGCGGGAGGGGAAGCAGTTCTTC.

The V and J genes are TRBV9 and TRBJ2-3; D is perhaps TRBD2 (6 bases). The CDR3 spans 14 residues. Trimming stripped 0 bases from V and 5 bases from J, with 10 bases between. The V gene's germline CDR1 is SGDLS and CDR2 YYNGEE. CDR3 bases: TGTGCCAGCAGCGTAGAGGGAGGAGGAGATACGCAGTATTTT. The encoded protein is CASSVEGGGDTQYF.

The chain uses TRBV7-2 and TRBJ1-2; unclear D gene. CDR1 is SGHTA, CDR2 FQGNSA, per germline. Trimming left V 0 bases short and J 8 bases short, with 13 bases between. The CDR3 spans 14 residues. The DNA of the CDR3 is TGTGCCAGCAGCTTAGCGATTGTCAATCGGGGCTACACCTTC. Amino acid sequence: CASSLAIVNRGYTF.

The chain uses TRBV6-1 and TRBJ1-5; the D gene is possibly TRBD1 (5 bases). The CDR3 sequence is 14 residues long. The germline V gene has CDR1 MNHNS and CDR2 SASEGT. Trimming left V 6 bases short and J 5 bases short, with 14 bases between. The CDR3 loop is CASSPVRVDQPQHF. In nucleotides, the CDR3 is TGTGCCAGCAGCCCCGTCAGGGTTGATCAGCCCCAGCATTTT.

The chain combines TRBV29-1 with TRBJ2-7; 8 nucleotides align to TRBD2. With V trimmed by 8 bases and J by 0 bases, 15 bases remained unmatched. This CDR3 spans 16 amino acids. In germline, CDR1 is SQVTM, CDR2 ANQGSEA. CDR3 sequence reads: CSSGADRSGISYEQYF. The CDR3 nucleotides read TGCAGCTCGGGGGCCGATCGTAGCGGGATCTCCTACGAGCAGTACTTC.

This chain uses TRBV27 with TRBJ2-1, with 8 bases aligning to TRBD1. The CDR3 contains 15 residues. Trimming at V came to 5 bases and at J to 2 bases, leaving 5 bases not matched to a gene. CDR1 MNHEY and CDR2 SMNVEV come from the germline V gene (reference sequence). The CDR3 sequence: CASSLQGAAYNEQFF. CDR3 coding DNA: TGTGCCAGCAGTCTCCAGGGGGCTGCCTACAATGAGCAGTTCTTC.

This rearrangement joins TRBV18 to TRBJ2-5; maybe TRBD2 (5 bases). This CDR3 has 16 amino acids. Between the trimmed V and J ends, which lost 2 bases and 1 base, there was a span of 14 bases. Per germline, CDR1 KGHSH and CDR2 LQKENI. CDR3 region: CASSPTVRVAQETQYF. CDR3 DNA sequence: TGTGCCAGCTCACCAACCGTGCGGGTGGCCCAAGAGACCCAGTACTTC.

This chain joins TRBV6-1 and TRBJ2-7, with 7 bases that match TRBD2. Germline CDR1 is MNHNS and CDR2 is SASEGT. J lost 3 bases, V lost 6 bases, and 5 bases had no gene match. This CDR3 contains 13 residues. The CDR3 nucleotides read TGTGCCAGCAGATCTAGCGGAGACTACGAGCAGTACTTC. The encoded protein is CASRSSGDYEQYF.